The entry below gives a single T cell receptor beta chain sequence along with its context. The assay was immunoSEQ multiplex PCR, and TCRdb's table has in-frame clones only and misses some. The sample lists about 180,000 clones, 70% to 90% seen once, with less than 25% in the top ten. The CDR3 consists of 12 residues. Germline values: CDR1 LGHNA, CDR2 YSLEER. The J segment lost 13 bases and the V segment lost 3 bases, leaving 4 bases of the junction unmatched. This sample was included in a study of blood T cell repertoires in COVID-19. The rearrangement links TRBV4-3 to TRBJ2-1; TRBD2 matches at 9 bases. The sequence derives from a man between 65 and 85 years old with active or convalescent COVID-19. Sequenced: peripheral blood. In DNA form, the CDR3 reads TGCGCCAGCAGCCAGCAGGGACTAGCCCAGTTCTTC. This gives the protein CASSQQGLAQFF.